This passage covers 24 T cell receptor beta chains from one sample sequenced in a study of T-cell reconstitution after alpha-beta-depleted transplantation in children. The library targeted TCRbeta and was prepared with unique molecular identifiers. TCRdb used MiXCR to reprocess the PCR reads, holding one entry per CDR3 protein. The sample contains about 240,000 distinct CDR3 sequences, about 25% of which appear only once. The specimen was PBMCs, collected before TCRalphabeta/CD19-depleted stem cell transplant. The receptors were sampled from a girl under 10 years old with Fanconi anemia, due to receive a stem cell transplant.

The V gene is TRBV30, the J gene TRBJ1-1; tentatively, D is TRBD1 (5 bases). The CDR3 has 14 residues. The V end lost 1 base, the J end lost 3 bases, and 12 bases lay between the germline ends. CDR1 and CDR2 (germline): GTSNPN, SVGIG (reference sequence). The DNA of the CDR3 is TGTGCCTGGAGTGGAAGGGGAAGGGACACTGAAGCTTTCTTT. Translation gives CAWSGRGRDTEAFF.

This clonotype showed up many times. This sequence joins TRBV6-4 and TRBJ1-1, with 7 bases fitting TRBD1. This CDR3 comprises 14 residues. V was clipped by 5 bases and J by 2 bases; unmatched bases: 5. The germline gives CDR1 MRHNA, CDR2 SNTAGT. CDR3 protein: CASSPDRENTEAFF. The CDR3, as DNA: TGTGCCAGCAGTCCCGACAGGGAAAACACTGAAGCTTTCTTT.

This clonotype was seen many times. The V and J genes are TRBV5-6 and TRBJ2-1; 9 bases agree with TRBD1. CDR1 is SGHDT, CDR2 YYEEEE, per germline. The length of the CDR3 is 12 residues. Trimming cost V 6 bases and J 8 bases; bases outside gene matches: 3. The chain's CDR3 is CASKGQGYEQFF. The CDR3 nucleotides read TGTGCCAGCAAAGGACAGGGGTATGAGCAGTTCTTC.

This clonotype was detected ten times or more. The rearrangement uses TRBV7-3 and TRBJ2-1; D gene uncertain. This CDR3 has 16 amino acids. V was clipped by 2 bases and J by 0 bases, with 11 bases between them. CDR1 SGHTA and CDR2 FQGTGA come from the germline V gene. The DNA of the CDR3 is TGTGCCAGCAGCTTAGATATAGCAGGCTCCTACAATGAGCAGTTCTTC. As protein: CASSLDIAGSYNEQFF.

This clonotype showed up just a few times. The J gene is TRBJ2-1, the V gene TRBV29-1, with D perhaps matching TRBD1 (6 bases). Trimming left V 7 bases short and J 3 bases short, with 10 bases between. CDR3 length: 12 amino acids. The V gene's germline CDR1 is SQVTM and CDR2 ANQGSEA. The CDR3 DNA reads TGCAGCGCTCAGGGGAACTACAATGAGCAGTTCTTC. Translation gives CSAQGNYNEQFF.

This clonotype has ten or more counts. V usage is TRBV12-3 or TRBV12-4 and J usage is TRBJ1-4, with D perhaps matching TRBD1 (5 bases). V was pared by 6 bases and J by 4 bases, with 9 bases between. The CDR3 is made up of 13 amino acids. CDR3 protein: CASRRGFNEKLFF. CDR3 bases: TGTGCCAGCAGAAGGGGTTTTAATGAAAAACTGTTTTTT.

The CDR3 coding sequence is TGCAGCGCTGCTAGCGGGAGAACAGAGACCCAGTACTTC. Translation: CSAASGRTETQYF. The chain has TRBV29-1 and TRBJ2-5; 10 bases are shared with TRBD2. The germline gives CDR1 SQVTM, CDR2 ANQGSEA. Losses at the gene ends were 7 bases for V and 4 bases for J; bases not matched to a gene: 6. The CDR3 length is 13 residues.

The chain carries TRBV4-2 and TRBJ2-3, with 9 bases lining up with TRBD2. The CDR3 runs 18 residues. From germline, CDR1 is LGHNA and CDR2 YNFKEQ. J gave up 5 bases and V 5 bases, and 17 bases lay outside the gene matches. The CDR3 is CASSKRGIAGGPGDTQYF. In nucleotides, the CDR3 is TGTGCCAGCAGCAAAAGGGGAATCGCGGGGGGGCCGGGAGATACGCAGTATTTT.

The V call is TRBV20-1, the J call TRBJ2-1, with D perhaps being TRBD1 or TRBD2 (5 bases each). Trimming took off 0 bases at V and 0 bases at J, with 12 bases between the two ends. From germline, CDR1 is DFQATT and CDR2 SNEGSKA (reference sequence). The CDR3 sequence is 16 residues long. The CDR3 DNA follows: TGCAGTGCTAGAGATCCGAGGGGTAACTCCTACAATGAGCAGTTCTTC. Translating it yields CSARDPRGNSYNEQFF.

This clonotype was counted at least ten times. V usage is TRBV27 and J usage is TRBJ2-2; D is perhaps TRBD1 or TRBD2 (5 bases each). The V gene's germline CDR1 is MNHEY and CDR2 SMNVEV (reference sequence). Deletions cut 5 bases from V and 5 bases from J, with 21 bases between. The CDR3 length is 17 residues. DNA of the CDR3: TGTGCCAGCAGTAGTTTAGGGCTGGGACCTTCAACCGGGGAGCTGTTTTTT. This encodes CASSSLGLGPSTGELFF.

This clonotype turned up a few times. The chain joins TRBV6-2 or TRBV6-3 to TRBJ2-3; D unresolved. The CDR3 totals 13 residues. Germline CDR1 reads MNHEY; CDR2 reads SVGEGT. The V end lost 1 base, the J end lost 2 bases, and 4 bases lay between the germline ends. The DNA for the CDR3 is TGTGCCAGCAGTTACTGGCCCACAGATACGCAGTATTTT. It translates to CASSYWPTDTQYF.

This clonotype was detected a few times. The V gene is TRBV5-1, the J gene TRBJ2-7; the match to TRBD2 covers 14 bases. This CDR3 is built from 17 residues. J was trimmed by 5 bases and V by 0 bases; bases with no gene match: 7. CDR1 is SGHRS and CDR2 is YFSETQ in the germline V gene. CDR3 sequence reads: CASSLGLAGGPSHEQYF. CDR3 nucleotide sequence: TGCGCCAGCAGCTTGGGACTAGCGGGAGGGCCATCCCACGAGCAGTACTTC.

The gene calls are TRBV19 and TRBJ2-2; D possibly matches TRBD1 or TRBD2 (6 bases each). The CDR3 covers 16 residues. V lost 5 bases and J lost 6, with 19 bases in between. The germline gives CDR1 LNHDA, CDR2 SQIVND (reference sequence). This CDR3 is CASSVLGGGLAGELFF. Here the CDR3 DNA reads TGTGCCAGTAGTGTACTAGGAGGGGGTTTGGCCGGGGAGCTGTTTTTT.

This clonotype appeared many times. This chain links TRBV15 with TRBJ2-3; D not certain. Germline V lookup: CDR1 LNHNV, CDR2 YYDKDF (reference sequence). The CDR3 runs 12 residues. Trimming cost V 5 bases and J 9 bases, with 12 bases left between them. CDR3 DNA sequence: TGTGCCACCAGCGGTCAACTAATCACGCAGTATTTT. Translation gives CATSGQLITQYF. The full variable domain, its missing parts supplied by reference TRBV15 and TRBJ2-3, is DAMVIQNPRYQVTQFGKPVTLSCSQTLNHNVMYWYQQKSSQAPKLLFHYYDKDFNNEADTPDNFQSRRPNTSFCFLDIRSPGLGDTAMYLCATSGQLITQYFGPGTRLTVL.

There are many counts of this clonotype. The chain has TRBV14 and TRBJ2-2; no clear D. Trimming removed 4 bases at V and 7 bases at J, with 10 bases between. Per germline, CDR1 SGHDN and CDR2 FVKESK. The CDR3 is made up of 13 amino acids. CDR3 region: CASSRTRSGELFF. Written as DNA, the CDR3 is TGTGCCAGCAGCCGAACAAGGAGCGGGGAGCTGTTTTTT.

This clonotype came up many times. V gene TRBV7-9 combines with J gene TRBJ1-2; D is perhaps TRBD1 (6 bases). The V end lost 5 bases, the J end lost 12 bases, and 25 bases lay between the germline ends. The CDR3 is 15 amino acids. Germline loops: CDR1 SEHNR, CDR2 FQNEAQ (reference sequence). CDR3 residues: CASSPEQGVLLGDTF. The CDR3 nucleotides read TGTGCCAGCAGCCCCGAACAGGGAGTTCTCCTTGGGGACACCTTC.

The genes are TRBV6-1 and TRBJ2-1; 11 bases are shared with TRBD2. CDR3 length: 17 amino acids. Germline CDR1 is MNHNS and CDR2 is SASEGT. Trimming cost V 5 bases and J 4 bases; bases outside gene matches: 10. Here the CDR3 reads CASSRQLAGGLYNEQFF. Here the CDR3 DNA reads TGTGCCAGCAGTCGGCAGCTAGCGGGAGGACTTTACAATGAGCAGTTCTTC.

This clonotype has more than one count but fewer than ten. The J gene is TRBJ2-2, the V gene TRBV5-1; no firm D call. This CDR3 region has 16 residues. Per the germline V gene, CDR1 is SGHRS and CDR2 is YFSETQ. V was cut by 0 bases and J by 2 bases, with 11 bases left in between. CDR3 residues: CASSLEAPFNTGELFF. The CDR3 DNA follows: TGCGCCAGCAGCTTGGAAGCCCCCTTTAACACCGGGGAGCTGTTTTTT.

This chain connects TRBV6-5 to TRBJ2-5; D remains unclear. The length of the CDR3 is 10 residues. Germline V gene lookup returns CDR1 MNHEY and CDR2 SVGAGI. The V end was cut by 10 bases, the J end by 5 bases, with 8 bases between. The CDR3 protein is CATTLETQYF. The CDR3 DNA reads TGTGCCACGACCCTGGAGACCCAGTACTTC.

This clonotype appeared many times. The J gene is TRBJ2-1, the V gene TRBV24-1, with TRBD1 matching 9 bases. The CDR3 loop spans 17 amino acids. The V gene's germline CDR1 is KGHDR and CDR2 SFDVKD. V was pared by 2 bases and J by 1 base, with 5 bases of the junction left unmatched. CDR3 sequence (DNA): TGTGCCACCAGTGATTGGGCTGGACAGGGGTCCTACAATGAGCAGTTCTTC. It is translated as CATSDWAGQGSYNEQFF.

This clonotype was seen ten or more times. The V and J genes are TRBV10-2 and TRBJ2-1; D possibly corresponds to TRBD1 (6 bases). The CDR3 extends over 17 amino acids. Germline CDR1 WSHSY, CDR2 SAAADI. V was clipped by 2 bases and J by 4 bases, with 18 bases between them. The DNA for the CDR3 is TGCGCCAGCAGTGAGGGTATTAACAGGGAACTATACAATGAGCAGTTCTTC. It codes for CASSEGINRELYNEQFF.

This clonotype was seen a handful of times. V is TRBV7-8 and J is TRBJ2-2, with a tentative D call TRBD2 (6 bases). In germline, CDR1 is SGHVS, CDR2 FQNEAQ. Trimming stripped 1 base from V and 6 bases from J, with 21 bases between. The CDR3 spans 18 residues. CDR3 DNA sequence: TGTGCCAGCAGCTTAGTATCAGTGGGCCTAGCGCTAGCCGGGGAGCTGTTTTTT. Encoded protein: CASSLVSVGLALAGELFF.

This clonotype was counted at least ten times. The chain uses TRBV12-3 or TRBV12-4 and TRBJ2-3, with D possibly matching TRBD2 (5 bases). V lost 7 bases, J lost 2 bases, and 13 bases lay in between. CDR3 length: 14 amino acids. The CDR3 protein is CASNALGITDTQYF. The CDR3 DNA is TGTGCCAGCAACGCACTAGGGATCACAGATACGCAGTATTTT.

The table lists this clonotype with many counts. This chain links TRBV12-3 or TRBV12-4 with TRBJ2-3, with 12 nucleotides matching TRBD2. The CDR3 is 12 amino acids. With 6 bases clipped from V and 14 bases from J, the junction kept 6 bases outside the gene matches. The CDR3 DNA follows: TGTGCCAGCAGCATACTAGCGGGAGGACCGTATTTT. Protein product: CASSILAGGPYF.